This passage covers 20 T cell receptor beta chains from one sample sequenced in a study of blood T cell repertoires in COVID-19. Libraries were prepared by immunoSEQ multiplex PCR; TCRdb keeps only in-frame clonotypes and omits some of them. Of about 94,000 clones detected, over 70% appear once; the ten largest clones hold around 20%. The sequenced sample consisted of peripheral blood. The receptors were sampled from a human donor in a cohort sampled during active COVID-19.

Sample share makes this clone hyperexpanded. The J gene is TRBJ1-1, the V gene TRBV12-3 or TRBV12-4, with D tentatively TRBD1 (6 bases). This CDR3 is 12 amino acids long. Trimming shortened V by 5 bases and J by 3 bases, and 7 bases separated the two germline ends. CDR3 in amino acids: CASSPGDTEAFF. The CDR3 DNA follows: TGTGCCAGCAGTCCAGGGGACACTGAAGCTTTCTTT.

The V and J genes are TRBV3-1 (or the pseudogene TRBV3-2) and TRBJ2-5; the D gene is possibly TRBD2 (6 bases). The CDR3 is made up of 13 amino acids. V was pared by 6 bases and J by 8 bases, with 16 bases between. CDR1 and CDR2 from the germline V gene are LGHDT and YNNKEL (reference sequence). CDR3 region: CASSAGTRETQYF. The CDR3 bases are TGTGCCAGCAGTGCAGGGACTCGGGAAACCCAGTACTTC.

The CDR3 loop reads CASSPPSGRSTGELFF. The CDR3 coding sequence is TGTGCCAGTAGCCCTCCTAGCGGGAGATCCACCGGGGAGCTGTTTTTT. The rearrangement links TRBV19 to TRBJ2-2; 10 bases are shared with TRBD2. V gave up 6 bases and J gave up 4 bases; unmatched junction bases: 8. This CDR3 contains 16 residues. Germline CDR1 reads LNHDA; CDR2 reads SQIVND (reference sequence).

V is TRBV9 and J is TRBJ2-1; 11 positions match TRBD2. This CDR3 is 16 amino acids long. CDR1 SGDLS and CDR2 YYNGEE come from the germline V gene. The V and J ends lost 0 bases and 5 bases, in that order; junction bases with no gene match: 4. The CDR3 DNA is TGTGCCAGCAGCGTAGGCGGACTAGCGGGTAACAATGAGCAGTTCTTC. Encoded protein: CASSVGGLAGNNEQFF. The full variable domain, with the rest looked up from reference TRBV9 and TRBJ2-1, is DSGVTQTPKHLITATGQRVTLRCSPRSGDLSVYWYQQSLDQGLQFLIQYYNGEERAKGNILERFSAQQFPDLHSELNLSSLELGDSALYFCASSVGGLAGNNEQFFGPGTRLTVL.

This rearrangement joins TRBV11-3 to TRBJ2-1, with D perhaps matching TRBD2 (6 bases). There are 15 residues in the CDR3. V gave up 0 bases and J gave up 5 bases, with 11 bases separating them. The germline gives CDR1 SGHNT, CDR2 YENEEA. Written as DNA, the CDR3 is TGTGCCAGCAGCTTAGACGGGACTCATAACAATGAGCAGTTCTTC. This sequence encodes CASSLDGTHNNEQFF. Full variable domain (missing parts from reference TRBV11-3 and TRBJ2-1): EAGVVQSPRYKIIEKKQPVAFWCNPISGHNTLYWYLQNLGQGPELLIRYENEEAVDDSQLPKDRFSAERLKGVDSTLKIQPAELGDSAVYLCASSLDGTHNNEQFFGPGTRLTVL.

This clone was seen just once. V is TRBV28 and J is TRBJ2-7; D might be TRBD2 (5 bases). The germline CDR1 and CDR2 sequences are MDHEN and SYDVKM. The length of the CDR3 is 12 residues. Trimming shortened V by 6 bases and J by 6 bases, and 12 bases separated the two germline ends. The CDR3 here is CASSRAGLEQYF. DNA for the CDR3: TGTGCCAGCAGCCGGGCGGGTCTCGAGCAGTACTTC.

The chain carries TRBV29-1 and TRBJ2-3; TRBD2 matches at 10 bases. J gave up 4 bases and V 4 bases, and 8 bases lay outside the gene matches. CDR3 size: 15 residues. CDR1 is SQVTM and CDR2 is ANQGSEA in the germline V gene. CDR3 residues: CSVGVAGGRADTQYF. The CDR3 nucleotides are TGCAGCGTTGGGGTAGCGGGAGGTCGGGCAGATACGCAGTATTTT.

The chain couples TRBV6-2 or TRBV6-3 to TRBJ1-1; 8 nucleotides line up with TRBD1. Trimming cost V 2 bases and J 5 bases; bases outside gene matches: 7. The CDR3 has 15 residues. CDR1 and CDR2 from the germline V gene are MNHEY and SVGEGT. CDR3 sequence: CASSYGRTGRTEAFF. The CDR3 DNA reads as TGTGCCAGCAGTTACGGTCGGACAGGGAGGACTGAAGCTTTCTTT.

The rearrangement joins TRBV14 to TRBJ2-5; 7 positions match TRBD2. Germline-derived CDR1 and CDR2 are SGHDN and FVKESK. The CDR3 has 13 amino acids. Germline trimming cut 10 bases from V and 8 bases from J; bases unmatched to any gene: 13. CDR3 in amino acids: CATRSPGGATQYF. CDR3 sequence (DNA): TGTGCCACCAGGAGTCCGGGAGGAGCAACCCAGTACTTC.

The rearrangement uses TRBV4-1 and TRBJ2-7; no firm D call. CDR3 length: 14 residues. V was cut by 4 bases and J by 6 bases, with 16 bases left in between. CDR1 MGHRA and CDR2 YSYEKL come from the germline V gene. The CDR3 DNA reads as TGCGCCAGCAGCCCCATACCGGGTCCGTCCGAGCAGTACTTC. This codes for CASSPIPGPSEQYF.

The chain employs TRBV5-1 and TRBJ2-1; possible D gene TRBD2, 5 bases. Germline values: CDR1 SGHRS, CDR2 YFSETQ. V was shortened by 0 bases and J by 14 bases, with 12 bases between the two germline ends. The CDR3 runs 12 residues. CDR3 loop: CASSLGEGEEFF. The CDR3 nucleotides read TGCGCCAGCAGCTTGGGAGAGGGCGAAGAGTTCTTC.

The chain links TRBV5-1 to TRBJ2-7; 7 bases match TRBD1. V lost 0 bases and J lost 3; bases outside the gene matches: 6. CDR1 SGHRS and CDR2 YFSETQ come from the germline V gene. This CDR3 has 15 amino acids. In DNA, the CDR3 is TGCGCCAGCAGCTTGGAAGGGGGCGCGGGCTACGAGCAGTACTTC. It specifies CASSLEGGAGYEQYF. The full variable domain, rest sourced from reference TRBV5-1 and TRBJ2-7, is KAGVTQTPRYLIKTRGQQVTLSCSPISGHRSVSWYQQTPGQGLQFLFEYFSETQRNKGNFPGRFSGRQFSNSRSEMNVSTLELGDSALYLCASSLEGGAGYEQYFGPGTRLTVT.

The genes are TRBV18 and TRBJ1-5; D is undetermined. Trimming took off 3 bases at V and 7 bases at J, with 13 bases between the two ends. The CDR3 has 14 amino acids. The germline V gene has CDR1 KGHSH and CDR2 LQKENI. The CDR3 sequence: CASSPGSLGQPQHF. As DNA, the CDR3 is TGTGCCAGCTCACCGGGGAGCCTCGGGCAGCCCCAGCATTTT.

For the CDR3, the DNA is TGTGCCAGCAGCTTACAGGGCTACGAGCAGTACTTC. It codes for CASSLQGYEQYF. The chain joins TRBV11-2 to TRBJ2-7; weak D call: TRBD1 (5 bases). Trimming pared 2 bases from V and 3 bases from J, leaving 5 bases between. The CDR3 sequence is 12 residues long. Germline V lookup: CDR1 SGHAT, CDR2 FQNNGV.

The chain uses TRBV5-1 and TRBJ2-5, with a tentative D call TRBD2 (7 bases). Germline CDR1 and CDR2: SGHRS and YFSETQ. Deletions cut 0 bases from V and 5 bases from J, with 11 bases between. The CDR3 is made up of 14 amino acids. The CDR3 here is CASSLVGGQETQYF. The CDR3 bases are TGCGCCAGCAGCTTGGTCGGGGGGCAGGAGACCCAGTACTTC.

The chain recombines TRBV24-1 with TRBJ2-7; D is perhaps TRBD1 (5 bases). There are 12 residues in the CDR3. The V gene lost 11 bases and the J gene lost 3 bases, with 13 bases spanning the gap. CDR1 is KGHDR and CDR2 is SFDVKD in the germline V gene. The CDR3 loop reads CAILLQGYEQYF. CDR3 in DNA: TGTGCCATCCTACTGCAGGGCTACGAGCAGTACTTC.

V is TRBV5-1 and J is TRBJ2-7; 7 bases match TRBD2. Trimming cost V 0 bases and J 2 bases; bases outside gene matches: 8. Germline V gene data show CDR1 as SGHRS and CDR2 as YFSETQ. CDR3 length: 16 amino acids. The CDR3 protein is CASSLGSLAVPYEQYF. The DNA for the CDR3 is TGCGCCAGCAGCTTGGGAAGCCTAGCGGTACCCTACGAGCAGTACTTC.

V and J are TRBV19 and TRBJ1-1; weak D call: TRBD1 (6 bases). The CDR3 sequence is 15 residues long. Germline V gives CDR1 LNHDA, CDR2 SQIVND (reference sequence). The V and J ends lost 4 bases and 7 bases respectively, with 19 bases between them. The CDR3 DNA reads as TGTGCCAGTAGTACACGGGGACAACGTAACCGTGAAGCTTTCTTT. Its translation is CASSTRGQRNREAFF.

The chain is built from TRBV29-1 and TRBJ2-1; the D gene is possibly TRBD2 (6 bases). The CDR3 runs 14 residues. Germline V gives CDR1 SQVTM, CDR2 ANQGSEA. V was clipped by 7 bases and J by 0 bases, with 13 bases between them. CDR3 coding DNA: TGCAGCGCTCTTAGCGGCTCCTCCTACAATGAGCAGTTCTTC. It is translated as CSALSGSSYNEQFF.

The chain combines TRBV9 with TRBJ2-1, with a possible D match to TRBD2 (6 bases). The V gene's germline CDR1 is SGDLS and CDR2 YYNGEE. CDR3 size: 14 residues. Deletions cut 4 bases from V and 5 bases from J, with 13 bases between. CDR3 protein: CASSPRIADNEQFF. For the CDR3, the DNA is TGTGCCAGCAGCCCTCGAATAGCGGACAATGAGCAGTTCTTC.